This T cell receptor beta chain appears in the sequencing data of a study of T cell responses to AZD1222 COVID-19 vaccine. General observations from the study: It should be noted that donors were predominantly white British and more often female, and clonal diversity was possibly underestimated. Researchers report vaccine-associated CD4 TCRs spanning spike, with dominance at 160-218 and 743-854. In the spike-specific TCR repertoire, nearly half reportedly target unmutated variant regions.

Clones were sequenced by immunoSEQ multiplex PCR, and TCRdb holds only the in-frame ones, with some missing. The sample has over 85,000 clones; 85% to 90% are singletons. CDR1 is SGHNT, CDR2 YYREEE, per germline (reference sequence). V was shortened by 4 bases and J by 2 bases, with 9 bases between the two germline ends. This CDR3 comprises 13 residues. Analysis merged second doses at about 4 or about 12 weeks. Details on this clone: Its antigen is unidentified.

The specimen comprised peripheral blood, sampled 28 days after the second AZD1222 dose. The chain combines TRBV5-4 with TRBJ1-2, with D possibly matching TRBD1 (5 bases). This clonotype was sampled from an adult who received the AZD1222 COVID-19 vaccine. The chain's CDR3 is CASSIDRNYGYTF. In nucleotides, the CDR3 is TGTGCCAGCAGCATAGACAGAAACTATGGCTACACCTTC.